The 26 T cell receptor beta chains listed next were all sequenced from one sample in a study of PD-1 blockade in classical Hodgkin lymphoma (dated by TCRdb to 2018 to 2020). This specimen's time point label, per the study, means: cycle 4 day 1 (C4D1), after five to seven weeks of nivolumab. All trial patients had relapsed after autologous stem cell transplantation, with cohorts A, B and C differing in prior brentuximab vedotin exposure. Library preparation used the immunoSEQ multiplex PCR assay. This immuneACCESS table, as held by TCRdb, lists in-frame sequences with V and J called but not all clones. Of the missing ones, under half trace to an unresolved V gene in checked studies; the others have no known cause. In all, the sample holds approximately 25,000 clones, and around 72% of those were seen once. The ten largest make up under 4.5% of the sample. Sequences were derived from peripheral blood mononuclear cells (PBMCs), sampled before the fourth cycle of nivolumab. The receptors shown here come from a human donor with classical Hodgkin lymphoma.

By proportion, this clone is medium-sized. The chain combines TRBV27 with TRBJ2-5; D unresolved. The V end lost 0 bases, the J end lost 1 base, and 6 bases lay between the germline ends. The CDR3 has 14 amino acids. CDR1 and CDR2 (germline): MNHEY, SMNVEV (reference sequence). CDR3 amino acids: CASSLSPSQETQYF. The CDR3 coding sequence is TGTGCCAGCAGTTTATCGCCCTCCCAAGAGACCCAGTACTTC.

V usage is TRBV28 and J usage is TRBJ1-2, with TRBD1 as a possible D gene (5 bases). The CDR3 has 16 residues. The V end lost 5 bases, the J end lost 4 bases, and 20 bases lay between the germline ends. Per the germline V gene, CDR1 is MDHEN and CDR2 is SYDVKM. The CDR3 bases are TGTGCCAGCAGTCTACGATTACCGGGACTCTCCTATGGCTACACCTTC. This gives the protein CASSLRLPGLSYGYTF.

The V call is TRBV30, the J call TRBJ2-1, with TRBD1 identical over 10 bases. The CDR3 covers 12 residues. V lost 8 bases, J lost 7 bases, and 5 bases stayed unmatched. The germline CDR1 and CDR2 sequences are GTSNPN and SVGIG (reference sequence). CDR3 protein: CAGQGDSNEQFF. In DNA, the CDR3 is TGTGCCGGACAGGGGGATTCGAATGAGCAGTTCTTC.

This clone appeared a single time. The chain combines TRBV30 with TRBJ2-5, with TRBD2 as a possible D gene (6 bases). Germline V gene data show CDR1 as GTSNPN and CDR2 as SVGIG (reference sequence). The CDR3 totals 13 residues. With 2 bases removed from V and 1 base from J, the gap between germline ends came to 8 bases. CDR3 region: CAWSSGGQETQYF. DNA for the CDR3: TGTGCCTGGAGTTCCGGGGGCCAAGAGACCCAGTACTTC.

V gene TRBV30 combines with J gene TRBJ1-4; possibly TRBD1 for D (6 bases). Germline V gene data show CDR1 as GTSNPN and CDR2 as SVGIG (reference sequence). The CDR3 loop spans 15 amino acids. The V gene lost 1 base and the J gene lost 8 bases, with 17 bases spanning the gap. In DNA form, the CDR3 reads TGTGCCTGGAGTGGAGCCGGGGGGCCCCACGAAAAACTGTTTTTT. This codes for CAWSGAGGPHEKLFF. Full variable domain (missing parts from reference TRBV30 and TRBJ1-4): SQTIHQWPATLVQPVGSPLSLECTVEGTSNPNLYWYRQAAGRGLQLLFYSVGIGQISSEVPQNLSASRPQDRQFILSSKKLLLSDSGFYLCAWSGAGGPHEKLFFGSGTQLSVL.

V gene TRBV11-2 combines with J gene TRBJ1-2; a weak D match, TRBD1 (6 bases). The CDR3 contains 13 residues. Germline V gene lookup returns CDR1 SGHAT and CDR2 FQNNGV. V dropped 4 bases and J dropped 7 bases, with 13 bases sitting between them. CDR3: CASSWQGSGGYTF. The CDR3 DNA sequence: TGTGCCAGCAGCTGGCAGGGGTCCGGTGGCTACACCTTC.

Regarding this clone: Germline is not matched at one junction end, which may reflect a read error. The rearrangement joins TRBV2 to TRBJ1-5; possibly TRBD1 for D (5 bases). Germline values: CDR1 SNHLY, CDR2 FYNNEI. The CDR3 is 15 residues long. The CDR3 is CASNEWGSSNQPQHF. For the CDR3, the DNA is TGTGCCAGCAATGAATGGGGGAGTAGCAATCAGCCCCAGCATTTT.

The chain uses TRBV5-1 and TRBJ1-1, with D perhaps matching TRBD1 (5 bases). V was shortened by 3 bases and J by 2 bases, with 17 bases between the two germline ends. The CDR3 sequence is 16 residues long. Germline CDR1 and CDR2: SGHRS and YFSETQ. The DNA for the CDR3 is TGCGCCAGCAGCTCCCCAGGTGGAGGGGATAACACTGAAGCTTTCTTT. This encodes CASSSPGGGDNTEAFF.

This clone was seen only a few times. This sequence joins TRBV7-3 and TRBJ2-7, with D perhaps TRBD1 (6 bases). The V end lost 2 bases, the J end lost 3 bases, and 14 bases lay between the germline ends. Germline CDR1 SGHTA, CDR2 FQGTGA. The CDR3 covers 15 residues. The CDR3 protein is CASSLWVGGNYEQYF. CDR3 nucleotides: TGTGCCAGCAGCTTATGGGTAGGGGGTAACTACGAGCAGTACTTC.

The CDR3 reads CASSIQEVNTEAFF. CDR3 bases: TGTGCCAGCAGTATACAGGAGGTGAACACTGAAGCTTTCTTT. The rearrangement joins TRBV6-1 to TRBJ1-1; the D gene is possibly TRBD1 (5 bases). Germline-derived CDR1 and CDR2 are MNHNS and SASEGT. This CDR3 spans 14 amino acids. V was cut by 5 bases and J by 0 bases, with 10 bases left in between.

The CDR3 bases are TGTGCCATCAGTGAGTCGACGCCTCCCCTTACCAATGAGCAGTTCTTC. Amino acid sequence: CAISESTPPLTNEQFF. V is TRBV10-3 and J is TRBJ2-1; D uncertain. Germline assignment: CDR1 ENHRY and CDR2 SYGVKD. This CDR3 is 16 amino acids long. The ends were cut back, 0 bases at V and 6 bases at J, with 15 bases in the middle.

This CDR3 reads CASSLAATGSSGNTIYF. CDR3 nucleotides: TGTGCCAGCAGCTTGGCGGCGACAGGGAGCTCTGGAAACACCATATATTTT. This chain joins TRBV5-6 and TRBJ1-3; the match to TRBD1 covers 7 bases. CDR1 SGHDT and CDR2 YYEEEE come from the germline V gene. The V gene end was trimmed by 0 bases and the J gene end by 0 bases; junction bases not matched to a gene: 6. This CDR3 comprises 17 residues.

This clone appeared a single time. The chain employs TRBV7-9 and TRBJ2-6, with no clear D. V gave up 4 bases and J gave up 0 bases, with 13 bases separating them. Per germline, CDR1 SEHNR and CDR2 FQNEAQ (reference sequence). The CDR3 has 17 amino acids. The CDR3 spells CASSSLTDSSGANVLTF. The CDR3 DNA reads TGTGCCAGCAGCTCTTTGACGGATAGCTCTGGGGCCAACGTCCTGACTTTC.

This clone was seen more than once but under ten times. V usage is TRBV4-1 and J usage is TRBJ2-3; 9 bases align to TRBD2. Germline CDR1 is MGHRA and CDR2 is YSYEKL. The CDR3 runs to 17 residues. J gave up 3 bases and V 4 bases, and 11 bases lay outside the gene matches. Written as DNA, the CDR3 is TGCGCCAGCAGCCTAAAGGAGGATAGCGGGAGAACAGATACGCAGTATTTT. This gives the protein CASSLKEDSGRTDTQYF.

This clone was detected only a few times. The rearrangement links TRBV9 to TRBJ2-1; 12 nucleotides align to TRBD1. The CDR3 extends over 15 amino acids. V trimming: 5 bases; J trimming: 5 bases; junction bases outside the gene matches: 5. Germline loops: CDR1 SGDLS, CDR2 YYNGEE. This CDR3 reads CASSGGQGANNEQFF. The CDR3 nucleotides are TGTGCCAGCAGTGGGGGACAGGGGGCTAACAATGAGCAGTTCTTC.

In its sample, this clone ranks as medium-sized (0.01 to 0.1%). The rearrangement uses TRBV7-9 and TRBJ1-3, with D perhaps matching TRBD1 (5 bases). The germline CDR1 and CDR2 sequences are SEHNR and FQNEAQ (reference sequence). The CDR3 has 15 amino acids. With 6 bases removed from V and 4 bases from J, the gap between germline ends came to 16 bases. The chain's CDR3 is CASRAGGGAGNTIYF. The CDR3 DNA follows: TGTGCCAGCAGGGCCGGTGGAGGGGCCGGAAACACCATATATTTT.

The count of this clone is one. The V call is TRBV5-1, the J call TRBJ2-7; no firm D call. The germline gives CDR1 SGHRS, CDR2 YFSETQ. The length of the CDR3 is 12 residues. The V end was cut by 2 bases, the J end by 4 bases, with 7 bases between. CDR3 sequence (DNA): TGCGCCAGCAGCTTCCAAGGATACGAGCAGTACTTC. It specifies CASSFQGYEQYF.

The rearrangement uses TRBV14 and TRBJ2-7; no clear D. Germline V gene data show CDR1 as SGHDN and CDR2 as FVKESK. CDR3 length: 15 amino acids. Trimming took off 2 bases at V and 6 bases at J, with 17 bases between the two ends. The CDR3 region is CASSQMMASAGEQYF. CDR3 nucleotide sequence: TGTGCCAGCAGCCAAATGATGGCCTCTGCCGGCGAGCAGTACTTC.

The V and J genes are TRBV7-6 and TRBJ2-2; the D is unclear. The length of the CDR3 is 14 residues. V was pared by 5 bases and J by 6 bases, with 13 bases between. Germline V CDR1 and CDR2: SGHVS, FNYEAQ. The DNA of the CDR3 is TGTGCCAGCAGCCCCTCCTGGGCGGCCGGGGAGCTGTTTTTT. Protein sequence: CASSPSWAAGELFF.

This clone was picked up a small number of times. The rearrangement uses TRBV27 and TRBJ2-5; D is ambiguous. The V end was cut by 2 bases, the J end by 5 bases, with 12 bases between. Germline V gene data show CDR1 as MNHEY and CDR2 as SMNVEV (reference sequence). There are 14 residues in the CDR3. The CDR3 reads CASSLKYQSETQYF. In DNA form, the CDR3 reads TGTGCCAGCAGTTTAAAGTACCAAAGCGAGACCCAGTACTTC.

The gene calls are TRBV2 and TRBJ2-7; 7 nucleotides match TRBD1. The CDR3 contains 15 residues. Germline-derived CDR1 and CDR2 are SNHLY and FYNNEI. The junction had 7 bases not matched to a gene; V was cut back by 5 bases and J by 0 bases. In nucleotides, the CDR3 is TGTGCCAGCAGTCGCACAGGGGCCAGCTCCTACGAGCAGTACTTC. Protein product: CASSRTGASSYEQYF.

V is TRBV9 and J is TRBJ2-3; D unclear. The V end lost 4 bases, the J end lost 1 base, and 4 bases lay between the germline ends. This CDR3 is built from 12 residues. Germline lookup yields CDR1 SGDLS and CDR2 YYNGEE. DNA of the CDR3: TGTGCCAGCAGCCCACGCACAGATACGCAGTATTTT. Translated, it gives CASSPRTDTQYF.

This chain joins TRBV28 and TRBJ1-1; D gene uncertain. The CDR3 has 13 amino acids. Between the trimmed V and J ends, which lost 6 bases and 3 bases, there was a span of 11 bases. Looked up from germline, CDR1 is MDHEN and CDR2 is SYDVKM. In DNA, the CDR3 is TGTGCCAGCAGCTCGGCGAGGGACACTGAAGCTTTCTTT. Translated, it gives CASSSARDTEAFF.

The rearrangement uses TRBV28 and TRBJ1-2, with D uncertain. The germline gives CDR1 MDHEN, CDR2 SYDVKM. Trimming removed 1 base at V and 5 bases at J, with 11 bases between. The CDR3 has 14 residues. The DNA for the CDR3 is TGTGCCAGCAGTTTATACCCGGACGGGTATGGCTACACCTTC. This encodes CASSLYPDGYGYTF.

This CDR3 is CASSNDDRNQPQHF. The CDR3 DNA sequence: TGTGCCAGCAGTAACGATGACAGAAATCAGCCCCAGCATTTT. The rearrangement uses TRBV27 and TRBJ1-5; D possibly corresponds to TRBD1 (5 bases). The CDR3 spans 14 residues. V shed 5 bases and J shed 4 bases, with 12 bases lying between them. Germline lookup yields CDR1 MNHEY and CDR2 SMNVEV (reference sequence).

This chain uses TRBV7-2 with TRBJ2-5, with 8 nucleotides matching TRBD1. This CDR3 comprises 12 residues. Germline CDR1 and CDR2: SGHTA and FQGNSA. Trimming at V came to 6 bases and at J to 5 bases, leaving 2 bases not matched to a gene. CDR3 in DNA: TGTGCCAGCAGGGACAGGGACGAGACCCAGTACTTC. Its protein is CASRDRDETQYF.